This TCR beta chain was documented in a study of CD8 T cells in ankylosing spondylitis. Note on this clonotype: Antigen unknown.

Construction of TCR beta libraries was performed using quantitative 5'-RACE with molecular barcodes. TCRdb redid the calling of the 5' RACE reads with MiXCR, one entry per CDR3 protein. The table lists some 840,000 distinct CDR3 sequences, 10% to 15% of them singletons. Study-level points and caveats: Disease-associated clonotypes exhibited CD8+ identity and were relatively infrequent in peripheral blood. A TCR beta motif of eight highly homologous variants appeared characteristic of ankylosing spondylitis blood. Within matched ankylosing spondylitis synovial fluid, disease-linked clones were reportedly significantly enriched.

Germline-derived CDR1 and CDR2 are DFQATT and SNEGSKA (reference sequence). The V end lost 3 bases, the J end lost 4 bases, and 13 bases lay between the germline ends. The CDR3 contains 13 residues. The specimen sequenced was blood, either unsorted or a sorted T cell fraction (not recorded which). The J gene is TRBJ2-7, the V gene TRBV20-1, with D possibly TRBD2 on 5 matching bases. This TCR was sampled from a male donor with ankylosing spondylitis. The CDR3 DNA reads TGCAGTGCTAGTGTCGGGGTGGGATACGAGCAGTACTTC. Its protein is CSASVGVGYEQYF.